Presented here are 19 T cell receptor beta chains from one specimen sequenced in a study of cytomegalovirus exposure and HLA in healthy donors (dated by TCRdb to about 2017). Library preparation was by the immunoSEQ multiplex PCR assay. For the multiplex PCR, a mixture combining 60 forward primers for TCR Vbeta segments and 13 reverse primers for TCR Jbeta segments was used. TCRdb limited this immuneACCESS table to in-frame rearrangements with V and J called. A share of clones is missing; checked studies link under half to unresolved V genes, and the rest is unexplained. Across this sample there are about 180,000 clones, with about 82% seen only once. The leading ten clones occupy approximately 2% of the sample. Sequenced: PBMCs. Receptors originate from a woman younger than 45 in good health and CMV-seronegative.

This chain uses TRBV7-6 with TRBJ2-5, with 7 bases lining up with TRBD1. J gave up 2 bases and V 1 base, and 1 base lay outside the gene matches. The CDR3 has 14 residues. CDR1 and CDR2 from the germline V gene are SGHVS and FNYEAQ. For the CDR3, the DNA is TGTGCCAGCAGCTTAGGGACAGGTCAAGAGACCCAGTACTTC. Translating gives CASSLGTGQETQYF.

The gene calls are TRBV9 and TRBJ1-6, with TRBD1 identical over 10 bases. CDR3 length: 14 amino acids. In germline, CDR1 is SGDLS, CDR2 YYNGEE. The V segment lost 3 bases and the J segment 10 bases; nucleotides outside the gene matches: 4. The CDR3 loop reads CASSAGQGTSPLHF. The DNA of the CDR3 is TGTGCCAGCAGCGCGGGACAGGGGACCTCACCCCTCCACTTT.

About this clone itself: Within the sample, other DNA sequences also encode this same CDR3. The CDR3 bases are TGTGCCAGCAGTGAAGGGGGGCGAAGGAGCAATCAGCCCCAGCATTTT. Protein product: CASSEGGRRSNQPQHF. This rearrangement joins TRBV2 to TRBJ1-5; D is perhaps TRBD1 (6 bases). The CDR3 sequence is 16 residues long. Germline CDR1 and CDR2: SNHLY and FYNNEI. Trimming stripped 1 base from V and 1 base from J, with 11 bases between. Full variable domain (rest looked up from reference TRBV2 and TRBJ1-5): EPEVTQTPSHQVTQMGQEVILRCVPISNHLYFYWYRQILGQKVEFLVSFYNNEISEKSEIFDDQFSVERPDGSNFTLKIRSTKLEDSAMYFCASSEGGRRSNQPQHFGDGTRLSIL.

The chain couples TRBV5-1 to TRBJ2-3, with a weak D call TRBD1 (6 bases). Germline V gives CDR1 SGHRS, CDR2 YFSETQ. With 4 bases removed from V and 0 bases from J, the gap between germline ends came to 15 bases. The length of the CDR3 is 16 residues. CDR3 residues: CASSPGTLTSTDTQYF. As DNA, the CDR3 is TGCGCCAGCAGCCCCGGGACACTTACTAGCACAGATACGCAGTATTTT.

This clone was seen a few times. The chain joins TRBV18 to TRBJ1-1; possibly TRBD1 for D (5 bases). The CDR3 runs to 13 residues. Germline V lookup: CDR1 KGHSH, CDR2 LQKENI. V shed 6 bases and J shed 1 base, with 9 bases lying between them. CDR3: CASSSTGNTEAFF. The CDR3 DNA reads as TGTGCCAGCTCGTCTACAGGGAACACTGAAGCTTTCTTT. The full variable domain, with the rest looked up from reference TRBV18 and TRBJ1-1, is NAGVMQNPRHLVRRRGQEARLRCSPMKGHSHVYWYRQLPEEGLKFMVYLQKENIIDESGMPKERFSAEFPKEGPSILRIQQVVRGDSAAYFCASSSTGNTEAFFGQGTRLTVV.

The CDR3 nucleotides read TGTGCCAGCAGTGAACAGGGCGTTTACTACGAGCAGTACTTC. Translating it yields CASSEQGVYYEQYF. The genes are TRBV2 and TRBJ2-7, with TRBD1 as a possible D gene (5 bases). Germline V gene sequence: CDR1 SNHLY, CDR2 FYNNEI. This CDR3 has 14 residues. V was trimmed by 2 bases and J by 3 bases, leaving 11 bases between them.

This chain joins TRBV7-9 and TRBJ1-4; TRBD1 matches at 8 bases. The J segment lost 8 bases and the V segment lost 5 bases, leaving 10 bases of the junction unmatched. The length of the CDR3 is 15 residues. The V gene's germline CDR1 is SEHNR and CDR2 FQNEAQ (reference sequence). CDR3 loop: CASSLRTGPGEKLFF. In DNA form, the CDR3 reads TGTGCCAGCAGCCTTAGGACAGGGCCGGGAGAAAAACTGTTTTTT.

This chain uses TRBV15 with TRBJ2-3; 8 bases match TRBD1. CDR3 size: 14 residues. V dropped 3 bases and J dropped 6; count of bases not matched to a gene: 5. Looked up from germline, CDR1 is LNHNV and CDR2 is YYDKDF (reference sequence). CDR3 bases: TGTGCCACCAGCAGGGGGACAGGAAAGGATACGCAGTATTTT. It is translated as CATSRGTGKDTQYF.

DNA for the CDR3: TGTGCCAGCAGCGTAGGGGACAGACTCTACGAGCAGTACTTC. It specifies CASSVGDRLYEQYF. The V and J genes are TRBV9 and TRBJ2-7; the match to TRBD1 covers 7 bases. The CDR3 is 14 amino acids. The V gene end was trimmed by 0 bases and the J gene end by 3 bases; junction bases not matched to a gene: 3. Looked up from germline, CDR1 is SGDLS and CDR2 is YYNGEE.

The chain combines TRBV6-5 with TRBJ1-2; D call uncertain. The CDR3 consists of 13 residues. CDR1 MNHEY and CDR2 SVGAGI come from the germline V gene. V shed 0 bases and J shed 3 bases, with 5 bases lying between them. CDR3 sequence reads: CASSYSTDYGYTF. For the CDR3, the DNA is TGTGCCAGCAGTTACTCTACAGACTATGGCTACACCTTC.

This clone was detected once. The chain recombines TRBV4-3 with TRBJ1-2; TRBD1 might be the D (5 bases). V shed 4 bases and J shed 5 bases, with 14 bases lying between them. The germline V gene encodes CDR1 LGHNA and CDR2 YSLEER. The CDR3 totals 14 residues. As DNA, the CDR3 is TGCGCCAGCAGCCGAAGCCCGACAGATTATGGCTACACCTTC. The encoded protein is CASSRSPTDYGYTF.

In this sample, this clone turned up once. The rearrangement joins TRBV7-9 to TRBJ2-5; 7 bases match TRBD2. After removal of 1 base from V and 2 bases from J, the junction contained 1 base not matched to a gene. The CDR3 contains 14 residues. Germline V lookup: CDR1 SEHNR, CDR2 FQNEAQ (reference sequence). Here the CDR3 reads CASSLVGGQETQYF. The CDR3 DNA reads TGTGCCAGCAGCTTAGTCGGGGGGCAAGAGACCCAGTACTTC.

This clone has only one observation. V gene TRBV27 combines with J gene TRBJ1-2, with 8 nucleotides matching TRBD1. J lost 0 bases, V lost 0 bases, and 9 bases had no gene match. Germline CDR1 reads MNHEY; CDR2 reads SMNVEV (reference sequence). The CDR3 has 18 amino acids. CDR3 residues: CASSLSLRGTGANYGYTF. CDR3 DNA sequence: TGTGCCAGCAGTTTATCCCTACGTGGGACAGGAGCTAACTATGGCTACACCTTC.

This clone has just a few counts. This chain uses TRBV6-5 with TRBJ2-1; no firm D call. This CDR3 spans 14 amino acids. V gave up 2 bases and J gave up 5 bases, with 10 bases separating them. In germline, CDR1 is MNHEY, CDR2 SVGAGI. The CDR3 DNA is TGTGCCAGCAGTTACGGTGGTGAGGACAATGAGCAGTTCTTC. Translated: CASSYGGEDNEQFF.

CDR3 sequence (DNA): TGCGCCAGCAGCCAAGGGACAGGGAGGGGAGACTATGGCTACACCTTC. Its protein product is CASSQGTGRGDYGYTF. The chain has TRBV4-3 and TRBJ1-2, with 8 positions matching TRBD1. The junction had 7 bases not matched to a gene; V was cut back by 1 base and J by 3 bases. CDR1 is LGHNA and CDR2 is YSLEER in the germline V gene. The CDR3 runs 16 residues.

V gene TRBV7-2 combines with J gene TRBJ2-4; TRBD2 might be the D (6 bases). Germline assignment: CDR1 SGHTA and CDR2 FQGNSA. This CDR3 contains 13 residues. The V end was cut by 3 bases, the J end by 11 bases, with 14 bases between. The CDR3 spells CASSFDMTSVQYF. In DNA form, the CDR3 reads TGTGCCAGCAGCTTCGACATGACTAGTGTTCAGTACTTC.

This rearrangement joins TRBV5-5 to TRBJ2-1, with TRBD1 matching 9 bases. Trimming removed 2 bases from V and 7 bases from J; junction bases left unmatched: 4. The CDR3 is 14 amino acids. Germline V gives CDR1 SGHKS, CDR2 YYEKEE (reference sequence). The CDR3: CASSLQGASNEQFF. The CDR3 region has the DNA TGTGCCAGCAGCTTACAGGGGGCGTCGAATGAGCAGTTCTTC.

This clone was seen only a few times. The rearrangement links TRBV5-1 to TRBJ1-1; D remains ambiguous. Germline assignment: CDR1 SGHRS and CDR2 YFSETQ. This CDR3 has 15 amino acids. V lost 0 bases and J lost 3, with 12 bases in between. The CDR3 DNA sequence: TGCGCCAGCAGCTTGGGCACTGTGGGAGACACTGAAGCTTTCTTT. Residues: CASSLGTVGDTEAFF.

A remark on this clone: Other DNA variants within this sample encode the same CDR3. The rearrangement joins TRBV7-3 to TRBJ1-1, with D possibly matching TRBD1 (6 bases). V was trimmed by 1 base and J by 5 bases, leaving 8 bases between them. CDR3 size: 13 residues. Germline V lookup: CDR1 SGHTA, CDR2 FQGTGA. The CDR3 is CASSLRQGTEAFF. The CDR3 DNA reads as TGTGCCAGCAGCTTAAGGCAGGGGACTGAAGCTTTCTTT.